The source of this TCR beta chain is a study of blood T cell repertoires in COVID-19. The CDR3 covers 14 residues. V lost 3 bases and J 6 bases, leaving 15 bases between the germline ends. Germline loops: CDR1 KGHSH, CDR2 LQKENI. Recruitment covered about 26 US areas and drew participants whose ages spanned about 18 to 95 years. Participants' reported clinical history set cohort assignment. This clone was seen only once. Original processing notes: For nucleated cells, counts were estimated from reference gene primer amplification. Repertoires were generated with immunoSEQ multiplex PCR, while TCRdb's copy carries only in-frame clones and drops some. V and J calls and clone size come straight from that table; D and trimming were deduced from the DNA. Among 300,000 or so clones listed, approximately 83% were seen once.

The specimen was PBMCs or T cells enriched from blood (not recorded which). This receptor was identified in a woman aged 40 to 50 with acute COVID-19. This rearrangement joins TRBV18 to TRBJ2-7; no clear D. This CDR3 is CASSPLERSVEQYF. DNA for the CDR3: TGTGCCAGCTCACCCCTAGAGCGATCCGTCGAGCAGTACTTC.